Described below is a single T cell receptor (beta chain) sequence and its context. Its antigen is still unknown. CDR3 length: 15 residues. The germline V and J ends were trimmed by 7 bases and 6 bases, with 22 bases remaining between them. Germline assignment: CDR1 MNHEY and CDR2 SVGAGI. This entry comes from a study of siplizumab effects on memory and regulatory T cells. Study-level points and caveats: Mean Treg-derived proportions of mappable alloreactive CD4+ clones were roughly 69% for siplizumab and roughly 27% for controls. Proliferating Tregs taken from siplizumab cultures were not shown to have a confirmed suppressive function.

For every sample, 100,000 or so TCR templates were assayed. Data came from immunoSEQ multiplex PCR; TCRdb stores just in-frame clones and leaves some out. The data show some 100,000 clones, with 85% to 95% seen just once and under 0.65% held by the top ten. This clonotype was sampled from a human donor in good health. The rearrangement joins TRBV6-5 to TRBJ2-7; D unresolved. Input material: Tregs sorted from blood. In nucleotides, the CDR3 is TGTGCCAGCACTCGGAATTGGCCAATCGGCGGCGAGCAGTACTTC. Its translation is CASTRNWPIGGEQYF.